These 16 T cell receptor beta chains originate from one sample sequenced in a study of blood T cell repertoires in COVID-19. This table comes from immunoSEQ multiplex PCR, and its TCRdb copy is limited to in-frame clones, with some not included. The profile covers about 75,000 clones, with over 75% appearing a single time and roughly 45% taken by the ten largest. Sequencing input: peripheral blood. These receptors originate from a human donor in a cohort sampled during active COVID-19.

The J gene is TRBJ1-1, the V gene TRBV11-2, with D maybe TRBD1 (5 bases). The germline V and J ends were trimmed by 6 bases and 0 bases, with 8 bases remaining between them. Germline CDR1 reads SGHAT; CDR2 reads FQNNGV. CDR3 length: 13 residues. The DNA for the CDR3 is TGTGCCAGCAGGACAGAAATGAACACTGAAGCTTTCTTT. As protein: CASRTEMNTEAFF. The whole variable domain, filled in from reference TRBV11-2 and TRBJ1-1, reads EAGVAQSPRYKIIEKRQSVAFWCNPISGHATLYWYQQILGQGPKLLIQFQNNGVVDDSQLPKDRFSAERLKGVDSTLKIQPAKLEDSAVYLCASRTEMNTEAFFGQGTRLTVV.

The CDR3 sequence: CASSMGGQKEKLFF. CDR3 nucleotide sequence: TGTGCCAGTAGTATGGGAGGGCAAAAGGAAAAACTGTTTTTT. This chain connects TRBV19 to TRBJ1-4; D unresolved. V gave up 3 bases and J gave up 8 bases, with 13 bases separating them. Germline CDR1 is LNHDA and CDR2 is SQIVND (reference sequence). The CDR3 runs 14 residues.

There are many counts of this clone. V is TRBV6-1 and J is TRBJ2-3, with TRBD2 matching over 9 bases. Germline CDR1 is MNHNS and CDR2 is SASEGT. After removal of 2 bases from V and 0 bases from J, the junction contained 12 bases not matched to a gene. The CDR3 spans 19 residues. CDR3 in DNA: TGTGCCAGCAGTGAACCCCCAGGGGGTAGCGGGAGAAGCACAGATACGCAGTATTTT. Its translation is CASSEPPGGSGRSTDTQYF.

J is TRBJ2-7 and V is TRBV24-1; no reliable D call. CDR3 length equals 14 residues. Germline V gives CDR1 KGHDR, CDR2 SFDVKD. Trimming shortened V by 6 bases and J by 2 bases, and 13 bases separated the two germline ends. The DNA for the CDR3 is TGTGCCACCAGTTCTAGAGCGAGAACCTACGAGCAGTACTTC. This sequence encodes CATSSRARTYEQYF.

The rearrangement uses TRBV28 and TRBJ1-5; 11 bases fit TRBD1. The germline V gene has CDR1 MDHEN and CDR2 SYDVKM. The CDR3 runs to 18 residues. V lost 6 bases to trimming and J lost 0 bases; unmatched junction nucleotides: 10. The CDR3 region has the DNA TGTGCCAGCAGCCCGGACAGGGGGCCGCACTATAGCAATCAGCCCCAGCATTTT. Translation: CASSPDRGPHYSNQPQHF. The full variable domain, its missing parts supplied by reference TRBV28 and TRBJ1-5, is DVKVTQSSRYLVKRTGEKVFLECVQDMDHENMFWYRQDPGLGLRLIYFSYDVKMKEKGDIPEGYSVSREKKERFSLILESASTNQTSMYLCASSPDRGPHYSNQPQHFGDGTRLSIL.

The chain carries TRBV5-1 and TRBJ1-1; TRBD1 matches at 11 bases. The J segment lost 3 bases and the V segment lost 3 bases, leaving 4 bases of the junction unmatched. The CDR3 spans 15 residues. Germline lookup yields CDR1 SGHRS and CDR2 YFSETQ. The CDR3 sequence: CASSSGQGVYTEAFF. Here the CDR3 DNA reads TGCGCCAGCAGCTCGGGACAGGGGGTTTACACTGAAGCTTTCTTT.

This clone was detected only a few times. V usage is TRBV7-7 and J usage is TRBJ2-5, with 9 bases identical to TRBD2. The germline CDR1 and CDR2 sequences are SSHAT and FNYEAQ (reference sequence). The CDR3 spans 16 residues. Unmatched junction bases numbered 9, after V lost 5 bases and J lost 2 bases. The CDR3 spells CASSPQGTSSQETQYF. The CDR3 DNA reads TGTGCCAGCAGCCCGCAGGGGACTAGCTCTCAAGAGACCCAGTACTTC.

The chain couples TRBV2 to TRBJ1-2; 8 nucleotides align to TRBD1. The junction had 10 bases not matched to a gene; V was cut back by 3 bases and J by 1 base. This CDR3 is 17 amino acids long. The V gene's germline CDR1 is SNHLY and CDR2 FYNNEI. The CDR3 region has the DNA TGTGCCAGCAGTGATGTACCCGACAGGGGAGGTAACTATGGCTACACCTTC. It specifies CASSDVPDRGGNYGYTF.

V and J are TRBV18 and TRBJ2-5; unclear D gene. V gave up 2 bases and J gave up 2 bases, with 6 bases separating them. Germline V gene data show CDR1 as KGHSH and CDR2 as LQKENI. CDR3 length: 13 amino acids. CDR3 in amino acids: CASSPVPQETQYF. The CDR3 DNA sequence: TGTGCCAGCTCACCAGTCCCTCAAGAGACCCAGTACTTC.

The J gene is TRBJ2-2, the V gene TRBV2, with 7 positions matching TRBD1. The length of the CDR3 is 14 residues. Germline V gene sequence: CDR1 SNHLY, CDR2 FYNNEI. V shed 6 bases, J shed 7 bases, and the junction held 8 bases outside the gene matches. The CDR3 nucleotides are TGTGCCAGCAGCCAGGGACAGCTATACGGGGAGCTGTTTTTT. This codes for CASSQGQLYGELFF.

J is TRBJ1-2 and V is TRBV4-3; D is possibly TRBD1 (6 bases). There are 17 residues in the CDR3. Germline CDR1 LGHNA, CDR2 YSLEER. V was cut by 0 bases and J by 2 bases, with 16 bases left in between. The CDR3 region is CASSQDRGTGRNYGYTF. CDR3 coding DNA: TGCGCCAGCAGCCAAGATCGAGGAACAGGGCGAAACTATGGCTACACCTTC.

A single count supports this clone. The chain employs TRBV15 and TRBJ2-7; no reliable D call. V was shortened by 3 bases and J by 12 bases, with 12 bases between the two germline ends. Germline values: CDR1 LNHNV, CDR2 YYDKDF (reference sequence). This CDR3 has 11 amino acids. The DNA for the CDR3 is TGTGCCACCAGCAGCCTAAGTCGAGCGTACTTC. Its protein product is CATSSLSRAYF.

The CDR3, as DNA: TGCGCCAGCAGCCAAGGTCGATCACCTCAGGATGACACCGGGGAGCTGTTTTTT. Amino acids: CASSQGRSPQDDTGELFF. The genes are TRBV4-3 and TRBJ2-2; D is unresolved. Per germline, CDR1 LGHNA and CDR2 YSLEER. Between the trimmed V and J ends, which lost 1 base and 3 bases, there was a span of 18 bases. The CDR3 runs to 18 residues.

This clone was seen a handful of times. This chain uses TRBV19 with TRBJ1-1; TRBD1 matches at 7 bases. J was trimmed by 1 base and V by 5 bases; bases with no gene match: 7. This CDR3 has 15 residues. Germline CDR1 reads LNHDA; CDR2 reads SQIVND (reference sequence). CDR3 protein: CASSGPRDRNTEAFF. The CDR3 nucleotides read TGTGCCAGTAGTGGCCCCCGGGACAGGAACACTGAAGCTTTCTTT.

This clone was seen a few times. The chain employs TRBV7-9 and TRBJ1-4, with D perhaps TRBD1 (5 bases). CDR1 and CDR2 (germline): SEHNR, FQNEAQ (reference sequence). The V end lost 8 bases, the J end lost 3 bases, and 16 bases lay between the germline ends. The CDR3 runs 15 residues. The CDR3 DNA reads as TGTGCCAGCGGGGCCCCGACGTCATCTAATGAAAAACTGTTTTTT. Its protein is CASGAPTSSNEKLFF.

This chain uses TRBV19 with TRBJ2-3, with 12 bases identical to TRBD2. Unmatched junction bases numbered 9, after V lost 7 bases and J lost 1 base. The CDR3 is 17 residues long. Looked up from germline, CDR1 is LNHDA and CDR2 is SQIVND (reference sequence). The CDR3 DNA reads TGTGCCAGTACCGGACTAGCGGGGAGGTTGGGCACAGATACGCAGTATTTT. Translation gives CASTGLAGRLGTDTQYF. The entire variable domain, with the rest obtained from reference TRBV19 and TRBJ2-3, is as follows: DGGITQSPKYLFRKEGQNVTLSCEQNLNHDAMYWYRQDPGQGLRLIYYSQIVNDFQKGDIAEGYSVSREKKESFPLTVTSAQKNPTAFYLCASTGLAGRLGTDTQYFGPGTRLTVL.